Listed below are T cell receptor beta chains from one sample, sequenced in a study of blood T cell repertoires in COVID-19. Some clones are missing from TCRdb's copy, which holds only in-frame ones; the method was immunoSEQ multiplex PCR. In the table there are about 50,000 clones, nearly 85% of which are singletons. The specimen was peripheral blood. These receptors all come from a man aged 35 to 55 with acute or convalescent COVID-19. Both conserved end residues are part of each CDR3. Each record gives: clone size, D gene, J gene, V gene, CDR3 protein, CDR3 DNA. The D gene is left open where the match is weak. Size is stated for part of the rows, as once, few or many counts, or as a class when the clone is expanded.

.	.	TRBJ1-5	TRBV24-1	CATSGPGGQPQHF	TGTGCCACCAGTGGTCCCGGCGGGCAGCCCCAGCATTTT
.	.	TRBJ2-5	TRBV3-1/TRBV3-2	CASSQGRRETQYF	TGTGCCAGCAGCCAAGGGAGAAGAGAGACCCAGTACTTC
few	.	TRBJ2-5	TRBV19	CASSIQRAETQYF	TGTGCCAGTAGTATCCAGAGGGCAGAGACCCAGTACTTC
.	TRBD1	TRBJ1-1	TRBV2	CASSDGIHLSLVLDRSVNPEAFF	TGTGCCAGCAGTGATGGCATTCACTTGTCTTTGGTTTTGGACAGGTCGGTTAACCCTGAAGCTTTCTTT
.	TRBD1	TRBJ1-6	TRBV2	CASSEEETGGYNSPLHF	TGTGCCAGCAGTGAAGAAGAGACAGGGGGCTATAATTCACCCCTCCACTTT
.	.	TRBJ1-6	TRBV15	CATSRDGTGIPLHF	TGTGCCACCAGCAGAGATGGCACAGGGATCCCCCTCCACTTT
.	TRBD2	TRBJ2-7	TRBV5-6	CASRRGTSGSYEQYF	TGTGCCAGCAGGCGCGGGACTAGCGGCTCCTACGAGCAGTACTTC
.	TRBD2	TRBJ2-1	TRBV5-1	CASSFTSGTRTLGNEQFF	TGCGCCAGCAGCTTCACTAGCGGGACGCGCACACTGGGGAATGAGCAGTTCTTC
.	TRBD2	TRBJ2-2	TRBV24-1	CATSRVAGGNTGELFF	TGTGCCACCAGTAGGGTAGCGGGGGGGAACACCGGGGAGCTGTTTTTT
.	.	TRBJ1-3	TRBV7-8	CASSLQGQTGNTIYF	TGTGCCAGCAGCCTACAGGGTCAAACTGGAAACACCATATATTTT
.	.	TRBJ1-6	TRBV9	CASSVREGAYNSPLHF	TGTGCCAGCAGCGTCAGGGAGGGTGCCTATAATTCACCCCTCCACTTT
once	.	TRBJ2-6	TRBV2	CASGLSGSGANVLTF	TGTGCCAGCGGTTTGTCGGGTTCTGGGGCCAACGTCCTGACTTTC
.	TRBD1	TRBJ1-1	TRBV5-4	CASSLGQGSVTFF	TGTGCCAGCAGCTTGGGACAGGGATCAGTAACTTTCTTT
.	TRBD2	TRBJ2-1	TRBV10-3	CAASSGTKDYNEQFF	TGTGCCGCCAGCTCCGGGACTAAAGACTACAATGAGCAGTTCTTC
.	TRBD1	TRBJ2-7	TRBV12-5	CASGATGGRSYEQYF	TGTGCTAGTGGCGCGACAGGGGGACGGTCCTACGAGCAGTACTTC
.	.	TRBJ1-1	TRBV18	CASSPADKNTEAFF	TGTGCCAGCTCACCGGCAGACAAGAACACTGAAGCTTTCTTT
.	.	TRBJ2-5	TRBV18	CASSPRQFQETQYF	TGTGCCAGCTCACCACGACAGTTCCAAGAGACCCAGTACTTC
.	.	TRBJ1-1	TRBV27	CASSGKTGLSEAFF	TGTGCCAGCAGTGGAAAAACGGGACTCTCTGAAGCTTTCTTT
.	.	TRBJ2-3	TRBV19	CASSSRAGGRNTQYF	TGTGCCAGTAGTTCCCGAGCAGGGGGGAGAAATACGCAGTATTTT
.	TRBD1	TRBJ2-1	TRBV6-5	CASSYASEGQYNEQFF	TGTGCCAGCAGTTACGCCAGCGAGGGACAGTACAATGAGCAGTTCTTC
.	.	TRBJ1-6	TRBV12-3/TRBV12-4	CASSREPGSPLHF	TGTGCCAGCAGCCGAGAGCCGGGATCACCCCTCCACTTT
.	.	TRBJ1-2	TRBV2	CASSDGGEYGYTF	TGTGCCAGCAGTGACGGAGGGGAGTATGGCTACACCTTC
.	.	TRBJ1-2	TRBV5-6	CASSLYQGKNYGYTF	TGTGCCAGCAGCTTGTATCAGGGGAAAAACTATGGCTACACCTTC
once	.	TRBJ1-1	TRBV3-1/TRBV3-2	CASSLGGFSEAFF	TGTGCCAGCAGCCTTGGGGGGTTCTCCGAAGCTTTCTTT
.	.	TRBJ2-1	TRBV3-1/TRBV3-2	CASSQDRGRAEQFF	TGTGCCAGCAGCCAAGATAGGGGGAGGGCCGAACAGTTCTTC
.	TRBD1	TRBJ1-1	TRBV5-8	CASSFLTGTGGNTEAFF	TGTGCCAGCAGCTTCTTGACCGGGACAGGGGGGAACACTGAAGCTTTCTTT
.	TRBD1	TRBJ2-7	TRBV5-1	CASLGQGADEQYF	TGCGCCAGCCTGGGACAGGGGGCCGACGAGCAGTACTTC
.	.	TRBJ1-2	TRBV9	CASHREDYGYTF	TGTGCCAGCCACAGGGAAGACTATGGCTACACCTTC
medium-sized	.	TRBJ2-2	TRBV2	CASSESGRITGELFF	TGTGCCAGCAGTGAAAGTGGGAGGATCACCGGGGAGCTGTTTTTT
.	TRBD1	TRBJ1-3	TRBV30	CAWNRGLGNTIYF	TGTGCCTGGAATAGGGGGCTTGGAAACACCATATATTTT
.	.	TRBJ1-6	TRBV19	CASSISGNSPLHF	TGTGCCAGTAGTATATCGGGGAATTCACCCCTCCACTTT
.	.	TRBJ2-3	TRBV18	CASSPFSRGGRSDTQYF	TGTGCCAGCTCACCATTCTCGAGGGGGGGCCGGTCAGATACGCAGTATTTT
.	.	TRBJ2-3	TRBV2	CASRRDTVADTQYF	TGTGCCAGCAGAAGGGACACGGTAGCGGATACGCAGTATTTT
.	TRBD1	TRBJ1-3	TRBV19	CASSIAGQSGNTIYF	TGTGCCAGTAGTATAGCGGGACAGTCTGGAAACACCATATATTTT
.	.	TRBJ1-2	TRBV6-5	CASSISTPYGYTF	TGTGCCAGCAGTATTTCGACACCCTATGGCTACACCTTC
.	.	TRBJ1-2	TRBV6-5	CASSSGLNYGYTF	TGTGCCAGCAGCTCGGGGTTGAACTATGGCTACACCTTC
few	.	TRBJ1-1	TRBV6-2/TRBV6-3	CASSYVDAQRTEAFF	TGTGCCAGCAGTTACGTCGACGCGCAGAGGACTGAAGCTTTCTTT
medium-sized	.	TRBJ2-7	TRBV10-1	CASSESTTKYSYEQYF	TGCGCCAGCAGTGAGTCAACGACTAAGTACTCCTACGAGCAGTACTTC
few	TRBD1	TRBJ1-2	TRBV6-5	CASRTGTNYGYTF	TGTGCCAGCAGGACAGGGACTAACTATGGCTACACCTTC
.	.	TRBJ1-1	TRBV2	CASRRDTEAFF	TGTGCCAGTCGCAGGGACACTGAAGCTTTCTTT
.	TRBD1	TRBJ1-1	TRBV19	CASTNRGFVTEAFF	TGTGCCAGTACCAACAGGGGTTTTGTCACTGAAGCTTTCTTT
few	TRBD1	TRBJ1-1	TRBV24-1	CATEKQGNDIRAEAFF	TGTGCCACCGAGAAACAGGGGAACGACATTCGAGCTGAAGCTTTCTTT
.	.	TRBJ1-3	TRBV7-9	CASSLARGPLGNTIYF	TGTGCCAGCAGCTTAGCGCGGGGACCTCTAGGAAACACCATATATTTT
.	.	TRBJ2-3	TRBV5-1	CASRRTRESTDTQYF	TGCGCCAGCCGACGGACGAGGGAGAGCACAGATACGCAGTATTTT
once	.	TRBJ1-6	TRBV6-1	CASSESGWGNSPLHF	TGTGCCAGCAGTGAATCAGGGTGGGGTAATTCACCCCTCCACTTT
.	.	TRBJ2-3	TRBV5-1	CASRQGTTDTQYF	TGCGCCAGCAGACAGGGAACCACAGATACGCAGTATTTT
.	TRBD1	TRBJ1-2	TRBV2	CASSRDRAGGYTF	TGTGCCAGCAGTCGCGACAGGGCGGGTGGCTACACCTTC
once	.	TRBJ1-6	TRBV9	CASSPDVGSYNSPLHF	TGTGCCAGCAGCCCTGATGTCGGCTCCTATAATTCACCCCTCCACTTT
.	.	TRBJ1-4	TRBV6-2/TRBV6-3	CASSYVWSGNEKLFF	TGTGCCAGCAGTTACGTATGGAGCGGTAATGAAAAACTGTTTTTT